Reported below is one T cell receptor beta chain. Original processing notes: Estimation of nucleated cell counts relied on the amplification of reference gene primers. TCRdb's copy holds only in-frame clones and misses some; the assay was immunoSEQ multiplex PCR. From that table come the V and J calls and clone size; the DNA was used to work out D and trimming. The table has some 70,000 clones, around 85% seen once. These data belong to a study of blood T cell repertoires in COVID-19. Looking at the study overall: Acute and convalescent COVID-19 samples came from the United States, Italy and Spain. PBMCs, B-cell-depleted T cells, or T cells provided the cDNA or gDNA that made up the material.

This CDR3 comprises 14 residues. V trimming: 6 bases; J trimming: 6 bases; junction bases outside the gene matches: 9. Germline V gene sequence: CDR1 SQVTM, CDR2 ANQGSEA. This receptor was obtained from an older woman with acute or convalescent COVID-19. The specimen was peripheral blood. The chain carries TRBV29-1 and TRBJ2-1, with 9 nucleotides matching TRBD1. The CDR3 here is CSVAGQGSRNEQFF. The CDR3 coding sequence is TGCAGCGTAGCGGGACAGGGAAGCCGCAATGAGCAGTTCTTC.